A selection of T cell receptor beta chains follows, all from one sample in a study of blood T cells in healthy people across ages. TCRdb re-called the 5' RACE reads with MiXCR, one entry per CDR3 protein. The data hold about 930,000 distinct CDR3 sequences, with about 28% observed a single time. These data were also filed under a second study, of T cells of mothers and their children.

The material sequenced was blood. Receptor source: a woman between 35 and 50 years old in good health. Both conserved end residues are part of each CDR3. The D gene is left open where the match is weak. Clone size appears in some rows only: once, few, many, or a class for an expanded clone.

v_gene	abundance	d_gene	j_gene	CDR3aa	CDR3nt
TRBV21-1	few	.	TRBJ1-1	CASSKVVDRIPLNTEAFF	TGTGCCAGCAGCAAAGTCGTCGACAGGATCCCCCTGAACACTGAAGCTTTCTTT
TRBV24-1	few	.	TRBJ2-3	CATSDPSIGVGSGDTQYF	TGTGCCACCAGTGACCCTTCGATTGGCGTGGGGTCCGGAGATACGCAGTATTTT
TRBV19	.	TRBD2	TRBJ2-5	CASSIMEAGVPGQETQYF	TGTGCCAGTAGTATAATGGAAGCGGGGGTCCCGGGGCAAGAGACCCAGTACTTC
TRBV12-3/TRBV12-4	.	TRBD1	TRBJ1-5	CASSLGQGARYQPQHF	TGTGCCAGCAGTTTAGGACAGGGGGCGAGGTATCAGCCCCAGCATTTT
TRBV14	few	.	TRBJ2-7	CASSLRHLSPHEQYF	TGTGCCAGCAGCCTCAGACACCTTTCTCCCCACGAGCAGTACTTC
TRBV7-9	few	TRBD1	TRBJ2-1	CASSLAYRDRGNERFF	TGTGCCAGCAGCTTAGCGTATCGGGACAGGGGCAATGAGCGGTTCTTC
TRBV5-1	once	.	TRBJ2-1	CASSLDAPRSYNEQFF	TGCGCCAGCAGCTTGGATGCACCCCGCTCCTACAATGAGCAGTTCTTC
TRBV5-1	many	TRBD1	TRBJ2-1	CASSDRVNEQFF	TGCGCCAGCTCTGACAGGGTCAATGAGCAGTTCTTC
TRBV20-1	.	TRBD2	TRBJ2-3	CGARTSGGADTQYF	TGCGGTGCTAGAACTAGCGGGGGAGCAGATACGCAGTATTTT
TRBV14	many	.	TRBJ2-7	CASSQEGREQYF	TGTGCCAGCAGCCAAGAGGGGCGCGAGCAGTACTTC
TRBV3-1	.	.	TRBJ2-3	CASSQDPKLALTDTQYF	TGTGCCAGCAGCCAAGATCCTAAGCTAGCGCTCACAGATACGCAGTATTTT
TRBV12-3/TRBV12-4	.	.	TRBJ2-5	CASSLRTAVQETQYF	TGTGCCAGCAGTTTAAGGACGGCAGTTCAAGAGACCCAGTACTTC
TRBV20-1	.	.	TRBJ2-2	CSAREDSLNTGELFF	TGCAGTGCTAGAGAGGACAGCCTGAACACCGGGGAGCTGTTTTTT
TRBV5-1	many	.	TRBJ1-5	CASSFGQPDQPQHF	TGCGCCAGCAGCTTCGGACAGCCAGATCAGCCCCAGCATTTT
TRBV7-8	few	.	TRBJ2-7	CASTSGYEQYF	TGTGCCAGCACCTCGGGCTACGAGCAGTACTTC
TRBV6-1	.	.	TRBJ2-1	CASSEWVGEAYNEQFF	TGTGCCAGCAGTGAATGGGTGGGAGAGGCCTACAATGAGCAGTTCTTC
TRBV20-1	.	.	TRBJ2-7	CSATDQGGTSYEQYF	TGCAGTGCTACAGATCAGGGCGGGACGTCCTACGAGCAGTACTTC
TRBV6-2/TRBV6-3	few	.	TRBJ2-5	CASSYGALAYQETQYF	TGTGCCAGCAGTTACGGAGCCTTAGCGTACCAAGAGACCCAGTACTTC
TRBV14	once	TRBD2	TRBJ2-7	CAGSQAQGGRYEQYF	TGTGCCGGCAGCCAAGCGCAGGGAGGGAGGTACGAGCAGTACTTC
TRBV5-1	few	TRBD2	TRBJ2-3	CASSLGLAGGRDTQYF	TGCGCCAGCAGCTTGGGGCTAGCGGGGGGACGAGATACGCAGTATTTT
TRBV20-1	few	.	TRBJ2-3	CSARRGSGTDTQYF	TGCAGTGCTAGAAGGGGTAGCGGCACAGATACGCAGTATTTT
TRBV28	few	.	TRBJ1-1	CASSLPTGRNTEAFF	TGTGCCAGCAGTTTGCCCACAGGGAGAAACACTGAAGCTTTCTTT
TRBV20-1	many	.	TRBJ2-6	CSARDSSGANVLTF	TGCAGTGCTAGAGACAGCTCTGGGGCCAACGTCCTGACTTTC
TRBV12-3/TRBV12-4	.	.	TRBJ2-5	CAGSPIEGETQYF	TGTGCCGGCAGCCCAATAGAGGGAGAGACCCAGTACTTC
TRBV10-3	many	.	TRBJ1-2	CAISGNLGGYTF	TGTGCCATCAGTGGTAATCTTGGGGGCTACACCTTC
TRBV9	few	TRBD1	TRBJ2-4	CASSSTGVRHHEQYF	TGTGCCAGCAGTAGCACAGGGGTTAGGCACCATGAGCAGTACTTC
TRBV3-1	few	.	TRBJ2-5	CASSQGETGGETQYF	TGTGCCAGCAGCCAAGGGGAGACAGGAGGAGAGACCCAGTACTTC
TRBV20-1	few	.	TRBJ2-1	CSAMNSGSYNEQFF	TGCAGTGCTATGAATTCGGGGTCCTACAATGAGCAGTTCTTC
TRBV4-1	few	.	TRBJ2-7	CASSHPRSGTYYEQYF	TGCGCCAGCAGCCACCCAAGATCGGGGACTTACTACGAGCAGTACTTC
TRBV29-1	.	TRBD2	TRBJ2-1	CSVAVAGGSYNGQFF	TGCAGCGTTGCGGTAGCGGGGGGTTCCTACAATGGGCAGTTCTTC
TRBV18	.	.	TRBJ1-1	CASSPGLQDREAFF	TGTGCCAGCTCACCGGGCCTACAGGACAGAGAAGCTTTCTTT
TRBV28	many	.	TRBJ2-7	CASRPQAAPYEQYF	TGTGCCAGCAGGCCTCAAGCGGCCCCTTACGAGCAGTACTTC
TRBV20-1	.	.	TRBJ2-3	CSARGSVAGTTDTQYF	TGCAGTGCTAGAGGTTCAGTGGCGGGGACCACAGATACGCAGTATTTT
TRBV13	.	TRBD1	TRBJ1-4	CASSRTGESEKLFF	TGTGCCAGCAGCCGGACAGGGGAGAGTGAAAAACTGTTTTTT
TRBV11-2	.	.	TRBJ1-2	CAGSYGSGYTF	TGTGCCGGCAGCTACGGATCTGGCTACACCTTC
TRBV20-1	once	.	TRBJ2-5	CSASGAPRETQYF	TGCAGTGCTAGTGGGGCACCCAGAGAGACCCAGTACTTC
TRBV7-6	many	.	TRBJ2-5	CASSFTQIETQYF	TGTGCCAGCAGCTTTACCCAGATAGAGACCCAGTACTTC
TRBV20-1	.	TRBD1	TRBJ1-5	CSARTGTGVSNQPQHF	TGCAGTGCTAGAACCGGGACAGGGGTTAGCAATCAGCCCCAGCATTTT
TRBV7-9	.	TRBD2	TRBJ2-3	CASSRPTSGGPSTDTQYF	TGTGCCAGCAGCCGACCGACTAGCGGGGGCCCAAGCACAGATACGCAGTATTTT
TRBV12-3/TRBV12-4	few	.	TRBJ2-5	CASSLRRGGGEAQYF	TGTGCCAGCAGTTTACGAAGGGGCGGTGGGGAGGCCCAGTACTTC
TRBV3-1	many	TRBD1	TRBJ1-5	CASSRDRDQPQHF	TGTGCCAGCAGCCGGGACAGAGATCAGCCCCAGCATTTT
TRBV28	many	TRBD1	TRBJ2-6	CASSGGQELSGANVLTF	TGTGCCAGCAGTGGAGGACAGGAACTCTCTGGGGCCAACGTCCTGACTTTC
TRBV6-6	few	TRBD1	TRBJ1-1	CASSRRQGLQMNTEAFF	TGTGCCAGCAGTCGACGACAGGGACTCCAAATGAACACTGAAGCTTTCTTT
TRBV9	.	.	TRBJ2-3	CASSVDRVTTGTQYF	TGTGCCAGCAGCGTAGACAGGGTGACCACAGGTACGCAGTATTTT
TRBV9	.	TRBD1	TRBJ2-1	CASSVGQGVGYNEQVF	TGTGCCAGCAGCGTAGGGCAGGGGGTTGGCTACAATGAGCAGGTCTTC
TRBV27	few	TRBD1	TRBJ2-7	CASSSQTGFDEQYF	TGTGCCAGCAGTTCCCAGACAGGGTTCGACGAGCAGTACTTC
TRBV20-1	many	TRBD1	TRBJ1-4	CSVGAGGNEKLFF	TGCAGCGTAGGGGCAGGGGGAAATGAAAAACTGTTTTTT
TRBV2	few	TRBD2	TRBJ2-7	CASTPSSGGTYEQYF	TGTGCCAGTACGCCGTCTAGCGGGGGAACCTACGAGCAGTACTTC
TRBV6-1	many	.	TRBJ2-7	CASSPRQWSSYEQYF	TGTGCCAGCAGTCCTCGACAGTGGAGCTCCTACGAGCAGTACTTC
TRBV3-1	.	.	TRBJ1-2	CASTSVRESGYTF	TGTGCCAGCACCAGCGTGAGGGAAAGTGGCTACACCTTC